The clone carrying this T cell receptor beta chain was counted only a few times. These data come from a study of cytomegalovirus exposure and HLA in healthy donors. In the study overall: Ancestry clustering placed 70% to 90% of around 400 genotyped donors in the Caucasian-associated cluster.

It was with 60 Vbeta and 13 Jbeta primers that the PCR ran. The method was immunoSEQ multiplex PCR; TCRdb's version includes in-frame clones alone and lacks a portion of them. The sample consists of 95,000 to 100,000 clones, approximately 82% of them appearing once. This receptor was taken from a female donor in good health and CMV-seropositive. The sequencing sample was made of PBMCs.

The DNA for the CDR3 is TGTGCCAGCAGTTTACAGGGCCGTGGAGGCTACACCTTC. Protein sequence: CASSLQGRGGYTF. The chain is built from TRBV27 and TRBJ1-2; D is perhaps TRBD1 (5 bases). CDR1 is MNHEY and CDR2 is SMNVEV in the germline V gene (reference sequence). This CDR3 region has 13 residues. V was pared by 2 bases and J by 8 bases, with 12 bases between.